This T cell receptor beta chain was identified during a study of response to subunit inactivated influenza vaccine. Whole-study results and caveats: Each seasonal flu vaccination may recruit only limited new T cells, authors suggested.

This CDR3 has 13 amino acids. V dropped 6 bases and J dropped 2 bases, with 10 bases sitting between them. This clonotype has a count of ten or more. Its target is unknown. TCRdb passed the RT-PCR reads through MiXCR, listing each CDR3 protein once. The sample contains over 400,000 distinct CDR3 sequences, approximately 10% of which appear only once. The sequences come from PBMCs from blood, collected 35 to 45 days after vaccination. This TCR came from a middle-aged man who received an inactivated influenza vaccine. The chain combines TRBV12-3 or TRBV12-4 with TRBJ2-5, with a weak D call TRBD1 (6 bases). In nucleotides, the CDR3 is TGTGCCAGCAGGTCTCAGGGGCAAGAGACCCAGTACTTC. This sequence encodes CASRSQGQETQYF.